The rows below give T cell receptor beta chains drawn from one sample of a study of T cells after yellow fever vaccination. TCRdb fed the 5' RACE reads into MiXCR, producing one record per CDR3 protein. This sample has approximately 600,000 distinct CDR3 sequences, with over 9% found just once. The sequences come from PBMCs, collected on the day of the yellow fever booster vaccination. These TCRs come from a man aged 25 to 40 who received the YFV17D yellow fever vaccine. Each CDR3 is given with its conserved first and last residue. A D gene is named only where the DNA matches it firmly. Part of the rows lack a size; the others show once, few, many or a class for expanded clones.

D	size	V	J	CDR3	DNA
.	.	TRBV3-1	TRBJ1-6	CASSPQGLFNSPLHF	TGTGCCAGCAGCCCCCAGGGGCTTTTTAATTCACCCCTCCACTTT
TRBD2	few	TRBV20-1	TRBJ2-1	CSARAPGTGVGLAGFNEQFF	TGCAGTGCTAGAGCCCCCGGGACAGGGGTAGGACTAGCGGGATTCAATGAGCAGTTCTTC
.	few	TRBV18	TRBJ2-1	CASSRSSEQFF	TGTGCCAGCTCCCGCAGTAGTGAGCAGTTCTTC
.	few	TRBV29-1	TRBJ2-7	CSVAVHGRDEQYF	TGCAGCGTTGCGGTACACGGACGGGACGAGCAGTACTTC
.	.	TRBV2	TRBJ2-5	CASGFLSQYF	TGTGCCAGCGGGTTTCTAAGCCAGTACTTC
.	.	TRBV5-1	TRBJ2-1	CASSVMDGNEQFF	TGCGCCAGCAGCGTGATGGACGGGAATGAGCAGTTCTTC
.	.	TRBV28	TRBJ2-6	CASGIGDLGANVLTF	TGTGCCAGCGGGATCGGGGACCTAGGGGCCAACGTCCTGACTTTC
.	few	TRBV29-1	TRBJ2-3	CSVVYSGSTDTQYF	TGCAGCGTTGTTTATAGCGGTAGCACAGATACGCAGTATTTT
.	few	TRBV10-3	TRBJ2-1	CAISESVGEQFF	TGTGCCATCAGTGAGTCGGTGGGTGAGCAGTTCTTC
.	.	TRBV4-3	TRBJ2-2	CASSQEPLIPPSGELFF	TGCGCCAGCAGCCAAGAACCCCTCATCCCTCCCTCCGGGGAGCTGTTTTTT
TRBD2	many	TRBV2	TRBJ2-1	CASRGLAGESYNEQFF	TGTGCCAGCAGGGGACTAGCGGGAGAATCCTACAATGAGCAGTTCTTC
.	.	TRBV5-1	TRBJ2-3	CASSSRLGDTQYF	TGCGCCAGCAGCTCTCGCCTAGGGGATACGCAGTATTTT
TRBD2	.	TRBV4-3	TRBJ2-1	CASSQGTSVDEQFF	TGCGCCAGCAGCCAAGGGACTAGCGTCGATGAGCAGTTCTTC
.	.	TRBV20-1	TRBJ1-2	CSARAPEDNYGYTF	TGCAGTGCTAGAGCCCCGGAGGATAACTATGGCTACACCTTC
.	few	TRBV27	TRBJ1-2	CASSLTGTPYYGYTF	TGTGCCAGCAGTTTAACCGGGACACCGTACTATGGCTACACCTTC
.	many	TRBV5-1	TRBJ2-1	CASSFDPPYNEQFF	TGCGCCAGCAGCTTCGACCCCCCCTACAATGAGCAGTTCTTC